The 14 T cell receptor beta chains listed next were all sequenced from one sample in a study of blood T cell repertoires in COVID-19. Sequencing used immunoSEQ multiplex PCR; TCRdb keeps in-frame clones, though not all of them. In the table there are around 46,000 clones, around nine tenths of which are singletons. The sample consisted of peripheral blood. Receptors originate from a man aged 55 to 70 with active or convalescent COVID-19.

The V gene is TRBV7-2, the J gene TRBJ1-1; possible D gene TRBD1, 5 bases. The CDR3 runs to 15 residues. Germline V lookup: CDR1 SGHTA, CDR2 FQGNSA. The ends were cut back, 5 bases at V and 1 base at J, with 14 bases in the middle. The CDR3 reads CASSPPGGANTEAFF. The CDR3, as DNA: TGTGCCAGCAGCCCCCCGGGAGGGGCGAACACTGAAGCTTTCTTT. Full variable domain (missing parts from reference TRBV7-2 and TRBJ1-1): GAGVSQSPSNKVTEKGKDVELRCDPISGHTALYWYRQSLGQGLEFLIYFQGNSAPDKSGLPSDRFSAERTGGSVSTLTIQRTQQEDSAVYLCASSPPGGANTEAFFGQGTRLTVV.

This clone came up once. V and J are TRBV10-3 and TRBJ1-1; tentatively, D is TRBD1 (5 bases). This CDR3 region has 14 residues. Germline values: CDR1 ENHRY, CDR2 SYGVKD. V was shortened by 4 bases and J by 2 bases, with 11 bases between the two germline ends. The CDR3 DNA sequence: TGTGCCATCAGTGCGTACGACAGTAACACTGAAGCTTTCTTT. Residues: CAISAYDSNTEAFF.

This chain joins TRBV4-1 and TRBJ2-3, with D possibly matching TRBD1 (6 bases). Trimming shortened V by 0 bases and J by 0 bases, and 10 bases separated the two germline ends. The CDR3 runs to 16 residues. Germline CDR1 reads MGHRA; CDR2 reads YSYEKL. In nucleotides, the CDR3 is TGCGCCAGCAGCCAAGAAAGGGGGATTAGCACAGATACGCAGTATTTT. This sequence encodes CASSQERGISTDTQYF.

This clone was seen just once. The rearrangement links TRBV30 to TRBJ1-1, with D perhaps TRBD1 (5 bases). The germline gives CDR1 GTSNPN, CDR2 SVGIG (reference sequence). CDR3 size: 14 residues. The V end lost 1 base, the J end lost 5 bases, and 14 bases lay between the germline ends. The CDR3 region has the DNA TGTGCCTGGAGTGGGGAGGGGAGGGAAACTGAAGCTTTCTTT. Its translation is CAWSGEGRETEAFF.

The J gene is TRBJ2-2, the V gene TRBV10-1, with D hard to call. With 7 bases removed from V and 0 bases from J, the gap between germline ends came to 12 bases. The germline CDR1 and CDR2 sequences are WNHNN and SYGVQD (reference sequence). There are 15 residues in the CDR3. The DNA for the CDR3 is TGCGCCAGCACGGCAGGCCACGCGAACACCGGGGAGCTGTTTTTT. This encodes CASTAGHANTGELFF.

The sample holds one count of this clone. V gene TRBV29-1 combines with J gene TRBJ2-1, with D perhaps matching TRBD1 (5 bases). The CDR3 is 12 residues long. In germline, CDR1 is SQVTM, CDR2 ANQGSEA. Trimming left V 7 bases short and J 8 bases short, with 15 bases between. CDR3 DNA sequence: TGCAGCGCCCGACAGATCACGGATGAGCAGTTCTTC. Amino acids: CSARQITDEQFF.

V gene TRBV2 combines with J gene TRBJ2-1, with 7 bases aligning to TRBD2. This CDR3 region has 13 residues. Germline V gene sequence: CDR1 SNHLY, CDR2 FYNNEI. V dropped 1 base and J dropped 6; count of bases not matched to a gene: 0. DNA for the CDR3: TGTGCCAGCAGTGAAGGGACTAGCAATGAGCAGTTCTTC. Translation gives CASSEGTSNEQFF. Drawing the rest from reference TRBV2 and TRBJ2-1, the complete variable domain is EPEVTQTPSHQVTQMGQEVILRCVPISNHLYFYWYRQILGQKVEFLVSFYNNEISEKSEIFDDQFSVERPDGSNFTLKIRSTKLEDSAMYFCASSEGTSNEQFFGPGTRLTVL.

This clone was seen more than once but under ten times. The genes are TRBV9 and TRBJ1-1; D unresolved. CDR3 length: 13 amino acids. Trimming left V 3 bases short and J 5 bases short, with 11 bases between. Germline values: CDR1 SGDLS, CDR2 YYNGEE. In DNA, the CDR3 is TGTGCCAGCAGCGCCGATTGGACTACTGAAGCTTTCTTT. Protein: CASSADWTTEAFF.

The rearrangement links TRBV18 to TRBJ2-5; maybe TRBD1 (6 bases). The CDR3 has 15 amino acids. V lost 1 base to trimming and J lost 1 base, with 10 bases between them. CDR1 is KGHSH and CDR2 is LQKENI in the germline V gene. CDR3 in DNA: TGTGCCAGCTCACCACTCCGGGACACCCAAGAGACCCAGTACTTC. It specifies CASSPLRDTQETQYF.

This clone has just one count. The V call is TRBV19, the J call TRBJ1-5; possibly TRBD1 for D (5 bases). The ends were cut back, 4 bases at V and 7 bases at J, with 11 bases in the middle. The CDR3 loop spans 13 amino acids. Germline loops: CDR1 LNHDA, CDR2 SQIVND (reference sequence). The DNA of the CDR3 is TGTGCCAGTAGTAGCAGGGACTACCAGCCCCAGCATTTT. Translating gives CASSSRDYQPQHF.

The CDR3 is CASSLTAGTEAFF. The DNA for the CDR3 is TGTGCCAGCAGCTTAACGGCGGGGACTGAAGCTTTCTTT. The V gene is TRBV7-3, the J gene TRBJ1-1; no firm D call. The CDR3 contains 13 residues. Trimming took off 0 bases at V and 5 bases at J, with 7 bases between the two ends. The germline V gene encodes CDR1 SGHTA and CDR2 FQGTGA.

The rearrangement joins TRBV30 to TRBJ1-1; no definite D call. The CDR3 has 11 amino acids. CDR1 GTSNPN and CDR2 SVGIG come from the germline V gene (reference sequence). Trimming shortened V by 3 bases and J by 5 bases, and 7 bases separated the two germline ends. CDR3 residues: CAWRSNTEAFF. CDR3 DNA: TGTGCCTGGAGGTCTAATACTGAAGCTTTCTTT.

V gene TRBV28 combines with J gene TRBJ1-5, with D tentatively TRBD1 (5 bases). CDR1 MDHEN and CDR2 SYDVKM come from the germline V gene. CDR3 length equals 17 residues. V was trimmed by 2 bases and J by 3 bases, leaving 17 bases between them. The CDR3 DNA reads TGTGCCAGCAGTTTAAACTCTGGGGGGGGATACAATCAGCCCCAGCATTTT. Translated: CASSLNSGGGYNQPQHF.

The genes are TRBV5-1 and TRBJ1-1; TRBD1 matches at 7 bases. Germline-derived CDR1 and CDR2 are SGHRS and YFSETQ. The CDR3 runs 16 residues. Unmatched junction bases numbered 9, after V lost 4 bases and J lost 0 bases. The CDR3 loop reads CASSTGQDLLNTEAFF. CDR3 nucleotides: TGCGCCAGCAGCACAGGACAGGACCTCCTGAACACTGAAGCTTTCTTT.